This is a list of T cell receptor beta chains from one sample in a study of T cell responses to AZD1222 COVID-19 vaccine. Using immunoSEQ multiplex PCR, the repertoire was profiled, and TCRdb retains in-frame clones only, with some absent. The sample carries about 170,000 clones, around nine tenths recorded once. The sequenced sample was peripheral blood, obtained on day 0 of AZD1222 vaccination. The source of these receptors is an adult in good health. The CDR3 runs from the conserved cysteine through the conserved F or W. Each record gives: V gene, clone size, J gene, D gene, CDR3 DNA, CDR3 protein. The D gene is left open where the match is weak. Size is stated for part of the rows, as once, few or many counts, or as a class when the clone is expanded.

v_gene: TRBV5-1
abundance: -
j_gene: TRBJ1-3
d_gene: -
CDR3nt: TGCGCCAGCAGCCAGGACACTTACTCTGGAAACACCATATATTTT
CDR3aa: CASSQDTYSGNTIYF

v_gene: TRBV18
abundance: -
j_gene: TRBJ1-6
d_gene: TRBD1
CDR3nt: TGTGCCAGCTCACCCGACAGGGCTAATTCACCCCTCCACTTT
CDR3aa: CASSPDRANSPLHF

v_gene: TRBV5-5
abundance: -
j_gene: TRBJ1-1
d_gene: TRBD1
CDR3nt: TGTGCCAGCAGCAGGGAAATAGACAGGGCAGCTTTCTTT
CDR3aa: CASSREIDRAAFF

v_gene: TRBV4-2
abundance: -
j_gene: TRBJ1-4
d_gene: -
CDR3nt: TGTGCCAGCAGCCACACCGAAGGGCAATTCGGGGAAAAACTGTTTTTT
CDR3aa: CASSHTEGQFGEKLFF

v_gene: TRBV5-1
abundance: -
j_gene: TRBJ1-2
d_gene: -
CDR3nt: TGCGCCAGCAGCTTGGAAGTACAGGCCCTCGGGGGCTACACCTTC
CDR3aa: CASSLEVQALGGYTF

v_gene: TRBV7-8
abundance: -
j_gene: TRBJ2-7
d_gene: -
CDR3nt: TGTGCCAGCAGCTTACCACGGACACTCCCCTACGAGCAGTACTTC
CDR3aa: CASSLPRTLPYEQYF

v_gene: TRBV18
abundance: -
j_gene: TRBJ1-3
d_gene: -
CDR3nt: TGTGCCAGCTCACGCGGTCCCGGAAACACCATATATTTT
CDR3aa: CASSRGPGNTIYF

v_gene: TRBV27
abundance: -
j_gene: TRBJ2-7
d_gene: -
CDR3nt: TGTGCCAGCAGTTTAGACCGTAAGACGTACGAGCAGTACTTC
CDR3aa: CASSLDRKTYEQYF

v_gene: TRBV7-9
abundance: -
j_gene: TRBJ2-1
d_gene: -
CDR3nt: TGTGCCAGCAGCGCCAGGGAGGGGGGTTATAACTTCAATGAGCAGTTCTTC
CDR3aa: CASSAREGGYNFNEQFF

v_gene: TRBV4-3
abundance: once
j_gene: TRBJ2-2
d_gene: TRBD1
CDR3nt: TGCGCCAGCAGCCCTGGGACAGGGTCGAACACCGGGGAGCTGTTTTTT
CDR3aa: CASSPGTGSNTGELFF

v_gene: TRBV30
abundance: -
j_gene: TRBJ2-1
d_gene: -
CDR3nt: TGTGCCTGGAGTGTAGGGGATGAGCAGTTCTTC
CDR3aa: CAWSVGDEQFF

v_gene: TRBV2
abundance: -
j_gene: TRBJ1-1
d_gene: -
CDR3nt: TGTGCCAGCAGCCCCCAGGGCGGGAACACTGAAGCTTTCTTT
CDR3aa: CASSPQGGNTEAFF

v_gene: TRBV2
abundance: -
j_gene: TRBJ1-4
d_gene: -
CDR3nt: TGTGCCAGCAGCGCACAGCGACTGGGTAATGAAAAACTGTTTTTT
CDR3aa: CASSAQRLGNEKLFF

v_gene: TRBV9
abundance: -
j_gene: TRBJ1-6
d_gene: -
CDR3nt: TGTGCCAGCAGCGTATGGGATGTGCTACATTCACCCCTCCACTTT
CDR3aa: CASSVWDVLHSPLHF

v_gene: TRBV5-8
abundance: -
j_gene: TRBJ1-2
d_gene: -
CDR3nt: TGTGCCAGCAGCCACAACGACATAACCCGGGGCTATGGCTACACCTTC
CDR3aa: CASSHNDITRGYGYTF

v_gene: TRBV27
abundance: -
j_gene: TRBJ1-5
d_gene: -
CDR3nt: TGTGCCAGCAGTTCCTACAGGGATAGCAATCAGCCCCAGCATTTT
CDR3aa: CASSSYRDSNQPQHF

v_gene: TRBV3-1/TRBV3-2
abundance: -
j_gene: TRBJ1-6
d_gene: -
CDR3nt: TGTGCCAGCAGCCAAGGCGCGAATTCACCCCTCCACTTT
CDR3aa: CASSQGANSPLHF

v_gene: TRBV9
abundance: -
j_gene: TRBJ2-1
d_gene: TRBD2
CDR3nt: TGTGCCAGCAGCGGTAGCGGGAGCTCCTACAATGAGCAGTTCTTC
CDR3aa: CASSGSGSSYNEQFF

v_gene: TRBV6-5
abundance: -
j_gene: TRBJ1-2
d_gene: TRBD1
CDR3nt: TGTGCCAGCAGGGGGGGAGACAGGGGAGGCTATGGCTACACCTTC
CDR3aa: CASRGGDRGGYGYTF

v_gene: TRBV27
abundance: -
j_gene: TRBJ2-1
d_gene: -
CDR3nt: TGTGCCAGCAGTCCCCACAACTCCTACAATGAGCAGTTCTTC
CDR3aa: CASSPHNSYNEQFF

v_gene: TRBV19
abundance: -
j_gene: TRBJ2-5
d_gene: -
CDR3nt: TGTGCCAGTAGTTACAGCCAACACCCCCAAGGGGCCCAGTACTTC
CDR3aa: CASSYSQHPQGAQYF

v_gene: TRBV5-1
abundance: -
j_gene: TRBJ2-7
d_gene: -
CDR3nt: TGCGCCAGCAGCCCGGCCGGGCGGATCTACGAGCAGTACTTC
CDR3aa: CASSPAGRIYEQYF

v_gene: TRBV11-2
abundance: -
j_gene: TRBJ2-1
d_gene: TRBD2
CDR3nt: TGTGCCAGCAGCTTAGGAGTAGCGGGGGGCGTCGTTGATGAGCAGTTCTTC
CDR3aa: CASSLGVAGGVVDEQFF

v_gene: TRBV27
abundance: -
j_gene: TRBJ2-1
d_gene: TRBD2
CDR3nt: TGTGCCAGCAGTTCCCCCTATACTAGCGGCTACAATGAGCAGTTCTTC
CDR3aa: CASSSPYTSGYNEQFF

v_gene: TRBV9
abundance: -
j_gene: TRBJ2-2
d_gene: -
CDR3nt: TGTGCCAGCAGCGGACGGATGAACACCGGGGAGCTGTTTTTT
CDR3aa: CASSGRMNTGELFF

v_gene: TRBV5-6
abundance: -
j_gene: TRBJ2-5
d_gene: TRBD2
CDR3nt: TGTGCCAGCAGCCCCGGACTAGCGCTCAGAGGAGAGACCCAGTACTTC
CDR3aa: CASSPGLALRGETQYF

v_gene: TRBV3-1/TRBV3-2
abundance: -
j_gene: TRBJ1-2
d_gene: -
CDR3nt: TGTGCCAGCAGCCAAGAGGGACGGAGGTTGTATGGCTACACCTTC
CDR3aa: CASSQEGRRLYGYTF

v_gene: TRBV6-5
abundance: -
j_gene: TRBJ2-1
d_gene: -
CDR3nt: TGTGCCCGACTAGGGGGGCAGACATACAATGAGCAGTTCTTC
CDR3aa: CARLGGQTYNEQFF

v_gene: TRBV6-5
abundance: once
j_gene: TRBJ1-3
d_gene: -
CDR3nt: TGTGCCAGCAGCCTGGAGAGAGGGAACACCATATATTTT
CDR3aa: CASSLERGNTIYF

v_gene: TRBV6-5
abundance: few
j_gene: TRBJ1-4
d_gene: -
CDR3nt: TGTGCCAGCAGTTACTCGATCCTAGCTACTAATGAAAAACTGTTTTTT
CDR3aa: CASSYSILATNEKLFF

v_gene: TRBV11-2
abundance: -
j_gene: TRBJ2-5
d_gene: TRBD2
CDR3nt: TGTGCCAGCAGCTCTACTAGCGGGGGGGCCTTCCAGTACTTC
CDR3aa: CASSSTSGGAFQYF

v_gene: TRBV6-5
abundance: -
j_gene: TRBJ1-2
d_gene: TRBD1
CDR3nt: TGTGCCAGCAGTAACAAAGGACAGGGGATTAGTGGCTACACCTTC
CDR3aa: CASSNKGQGISGYTF

v_gene: TRBV2
abundance: -
j_gene: TRBJ2-2
d_gene: -
CDR3nt: TGTGCCAGCAGTGATTGGGCAGGGTCAATAACCGGGGAGCTGTTTTTT
CDR3aa: CASSDWAGSITGELFF

v_gene: TRBV2
abundance: -
j_gene: TRBJ1-2
d_gene: -
CDR3nt: TGTGCCAGCAGTTCAGCGGGACCGCTCTATGGCTACACCTTC
CDR3aa: CASSSAGPLYGYTF

v_gene: TRBV7-2
abundance: -
j_gene: TRBJ1-5
d_gene: TRBD1
CDR3nt: TGTGCCAGCAGCTTAGAAAGACAGGGGGGAAATCAGCCCCAGCATTTT
CDR3aa: CASSLERQGGNQPQHF

v_gene: TRBV24-1
abundance: once
j_gene: TRBJ1-6
d_gene: -
CDR3nt: TGTGCCACCAGTGATCCCGCCTGGGGGGAAAGGCATGATTCACCCCTCCACTTT
CDR3aa: CATSDPAWGERHDSPLHF

v_gene: TRBV7-3
abundance: -
j_gene: TRBJ1-6
d_gene: -
CDR3nt: TGTGCCAGCAGCTTAATTTCGTCTCGAAATGGTACATACTCCTATAATTCACCCCTCCACTTT
CDR3aa: CASSLISSRNGTYSYNSPLHF

v_gene: TRBV6-5
abundance: -
j_gene: TRBJ2-7
d_gene: TRBD1
CDR3nt: TGTGCCAGCTGCCGGGACAGGGTCAACGAGCAGTACTTC
CDR3aa: CASCRDRVNEQYF

v_gene: TRBV5-4
abundance: once
j_gene: TRBJ2-7
d_gene: TRBD2
CDR3nt: TGTGCCAGCAGCTTAGCAGCGGGAGGGCGATACGAGCAGTACTTC
CDR3aa: CASSLAAGGRYEQYF

v_gene: TRBV19
abundance: -
j_gene: TRBJ2-5
d_gene: TRBD1
CDR3nt: TGTGCCAGTAGTCCAGCCTCGACAGGGTATGAGACCCAGTACTTC
CDR3aa: CASSPASTGYETQYF

v_gene: TRBV7-2
abundance: -
j_gene: TRBJ1-1
d_gene: TRBD1
CDR3nt: TGTGCCAGCAGCTTAGTGGGACAGCTGAACACTGAAGCTTTCTTT
CDR3aa: CASSLVGQLNTEAFF

v_gene: TRBV2
abundance: -
j_gene: TRBJ2-7
d_gene: TRBD2
CDR3nt: TGTGCCAGCAAAACACTAGCGGGGGCCGGCTACGAGCAGTACTTC
CDR3aa: CASKTLAGAGYEQYF

v_gene: TRBV4-2
abundance: -
j_gene: TRBJ1-4
d_gene: -
CDR3nt: TGTGCCAGCAGCCTGAGGGAGGGGAATGAAAAACTGTTTTTT
CDR3aa: CASSLREGNEKLFF

v_gene: TRBV27
abundance: -
j_gene: TRBJ1-3
d_gene: TRBD1
CDR3nt: TGTGCCAGCAGTTTATCCGGGACAGACAGAAACACCATATATTTT
CDR3aa: CASSLSGTDRNTIYF

v_gene: TRBV6-2/TRBV6-3
abundance: once
j_gene: TRBJ2-5
d_gene: -
CDR3nt: TGTGCCAGCAGTAGGAACTGGAACCAAGAGACCCAGTACTTC
CDR3aa: CASSRNWNQETQYF

v_gene: TRBV30
abundance: -
j_gene: TRBJ2-1
d_gene: TRBD2
CDR3nt: TGTGCCTGGATTCCAGGGAGGGCCGGCAATGAGCAGTTCTTC
CDR3aa: CAWIPGRAGNEQFF

v_gene: TRBV28
abundance: -
j_gene: TRBJ1-4
d_gene: -
CDR3nt: TGTGCCAGCAGTTTATATAATGAAAAACTGTTTTTT
CDR3aa: CASSLYNEKLFF

v_gene: TRBV29-1
abundance: -
j_gene: TRBJ1-5
d_gene: -
CDR3nt: TGCAGCGTTCGAGTGGGGGGGAGAAGTCAGCCCCAGCATTTT
CDR3aa: CSVRVGGRSQPQHF

v_gene: TRBV12-3/TRBV12-4
abundance: few
j_gene: TRBJ1-1
d_gene: -
CDR3nt: TGTGCCAGCAGCCTCCGGGCTTCCGCTGAAGCTTTCTTT
CDR3aa: CASSLRASAEAFF

v_gene: TRBV29-1
abundance: -
j_gene: TRBJ2-3
d_gene: TRBD1
CDR3nt: TGCAGCGTTGGACAGGGAACTAGCACAGATACGCAGTATTTT
CDR3aa: CSVGQGTSTDTQYF

v_gene: TRBV11-3
abundance: -
j_gene: TRBJ1-1
d_gene: -
CDR3nt: TGTGCCAGCAGCCCGGGTTTGGACCGGCCCGGGGGCACTGAAGCTTTCTTT
CDR3aa: CASSPGLDRPGGTEAFF

v_gene: TRBV7-2
abundance: -
j_gene: TRBJ2-1
d_gene: -
CDR3nt: TGTGCCAGCAGCTTTAGGTACAGTAGCTACAATGAGCAGTTCTTC
CDR3aa: CASSFRYSSYNEQFF

v_gene: TRBV30
abundance: once
j_gene: TRBJ1-1
d_gene: TRBD1
CDR3nt: TGTGCCTGGAGGACAGGGCGCGGGAACACTGAAGCTTTCTTT
CDR3aa: CAWRTGRGNTEAFF

v_gene: TRBV6-2/TRBV6-3
abundance: -
j_gene: TRBJ2-4
d_gene: -
CDR3nt: TGTGCCAGCAGTTACTCGACCAACATTCAGTACTTC
CDR3aa: CASSYSTNIQYF